The following is a T cell receptor beta chain sequence with its context. Its target is not known. This sample stems from a study of PD-L1 blockade in urothelial cancer. Looking at the study overall: The study recovered a median of 141,255 T cells per blood sample.

Some clones are missing from TCRdb's copy, which holds only in-frame ones; the method was immunoSEQ multiplex PCR. The sample holds around 71,000 clones, around 85% seen once. Stated time point: pretreatment peripheral blood. Study observations and caveats: Stronger expansion of tumor-associated clones in blood at 3 weeks distinguished durable-benefit patients.

Specimen: PBMCs, collected around atezolizumab (anti-PD-L1) treatment. The receptor was derived from a man in his forties with urothelial cancer.

The CDR3 here is CASSGSYNEQFF. The CDR3 DNA is TGTGCCAGCTCAGGGTCCTACAATGAGCAGTTCTTC. The chain uses TRBV7-8 and TRBJ2-1; D perhaps matches TRBD1 (5 bases). CDR3 length equals 12 residues. Trimming took off 8 bases at V and 1 base at J, with 6 bases between the two ends. Germline V gives CDR1 SGHVS, CDR2 FQNEAQ.